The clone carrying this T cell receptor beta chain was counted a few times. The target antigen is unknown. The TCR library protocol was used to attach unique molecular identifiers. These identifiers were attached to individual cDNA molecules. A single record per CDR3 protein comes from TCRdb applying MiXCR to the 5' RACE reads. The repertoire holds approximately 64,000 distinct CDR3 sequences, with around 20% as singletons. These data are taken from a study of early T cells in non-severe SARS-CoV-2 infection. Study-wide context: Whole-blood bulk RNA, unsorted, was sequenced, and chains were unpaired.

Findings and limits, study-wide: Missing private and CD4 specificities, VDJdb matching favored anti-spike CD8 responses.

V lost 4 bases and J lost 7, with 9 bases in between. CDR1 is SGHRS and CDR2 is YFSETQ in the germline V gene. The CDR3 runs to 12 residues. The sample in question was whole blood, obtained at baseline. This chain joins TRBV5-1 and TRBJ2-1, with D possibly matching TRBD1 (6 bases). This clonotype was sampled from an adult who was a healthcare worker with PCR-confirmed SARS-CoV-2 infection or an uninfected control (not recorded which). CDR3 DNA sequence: TGCGCCAGCAGCCTGACAGGAAATGAGCAGTTCTTC. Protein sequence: CASSLTGNEQFF.